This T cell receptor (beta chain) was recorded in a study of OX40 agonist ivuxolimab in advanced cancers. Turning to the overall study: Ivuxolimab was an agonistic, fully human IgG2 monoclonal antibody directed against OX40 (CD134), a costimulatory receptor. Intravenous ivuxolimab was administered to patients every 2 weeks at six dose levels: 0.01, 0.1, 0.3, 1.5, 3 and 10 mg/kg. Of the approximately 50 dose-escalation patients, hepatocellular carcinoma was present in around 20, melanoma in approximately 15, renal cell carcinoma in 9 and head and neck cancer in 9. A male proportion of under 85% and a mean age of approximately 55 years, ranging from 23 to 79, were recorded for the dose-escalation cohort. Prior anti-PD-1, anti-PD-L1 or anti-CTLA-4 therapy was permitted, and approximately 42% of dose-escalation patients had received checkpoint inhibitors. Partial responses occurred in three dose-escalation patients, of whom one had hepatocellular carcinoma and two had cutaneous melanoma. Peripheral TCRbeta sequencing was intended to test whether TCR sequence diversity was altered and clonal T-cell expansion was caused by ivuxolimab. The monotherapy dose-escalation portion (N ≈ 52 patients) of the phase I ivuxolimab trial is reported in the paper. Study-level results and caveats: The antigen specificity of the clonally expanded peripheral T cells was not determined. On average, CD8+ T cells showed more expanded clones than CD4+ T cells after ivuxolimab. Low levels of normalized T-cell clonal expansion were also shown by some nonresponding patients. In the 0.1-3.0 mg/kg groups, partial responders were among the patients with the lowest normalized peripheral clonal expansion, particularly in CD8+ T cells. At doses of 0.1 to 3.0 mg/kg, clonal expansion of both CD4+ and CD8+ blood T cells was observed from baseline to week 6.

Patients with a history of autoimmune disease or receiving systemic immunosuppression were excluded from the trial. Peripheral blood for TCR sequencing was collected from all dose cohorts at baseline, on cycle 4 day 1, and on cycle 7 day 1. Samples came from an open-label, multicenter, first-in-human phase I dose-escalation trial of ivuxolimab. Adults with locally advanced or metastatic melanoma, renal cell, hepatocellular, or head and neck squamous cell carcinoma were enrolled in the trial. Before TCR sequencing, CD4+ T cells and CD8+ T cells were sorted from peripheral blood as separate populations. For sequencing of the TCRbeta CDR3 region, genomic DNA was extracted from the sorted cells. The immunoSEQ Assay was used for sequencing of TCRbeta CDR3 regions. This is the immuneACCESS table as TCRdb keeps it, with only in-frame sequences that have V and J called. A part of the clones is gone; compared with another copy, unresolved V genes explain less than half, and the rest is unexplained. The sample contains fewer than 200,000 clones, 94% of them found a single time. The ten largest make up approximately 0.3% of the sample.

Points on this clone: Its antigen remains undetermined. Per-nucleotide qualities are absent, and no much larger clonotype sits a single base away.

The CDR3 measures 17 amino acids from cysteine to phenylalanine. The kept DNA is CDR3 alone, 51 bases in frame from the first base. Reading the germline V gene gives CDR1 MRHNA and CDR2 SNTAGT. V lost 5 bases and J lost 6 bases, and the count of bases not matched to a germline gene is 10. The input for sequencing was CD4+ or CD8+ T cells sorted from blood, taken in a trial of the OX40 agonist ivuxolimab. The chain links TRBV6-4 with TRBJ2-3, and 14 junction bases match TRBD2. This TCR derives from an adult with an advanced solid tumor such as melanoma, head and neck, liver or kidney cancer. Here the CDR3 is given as CASSPRLAGGPLDTQYF. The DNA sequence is TGTGCCAGCAGTCCACGACTAGCGGGAGGGCCTCTTGATACGCAGTATTTT.